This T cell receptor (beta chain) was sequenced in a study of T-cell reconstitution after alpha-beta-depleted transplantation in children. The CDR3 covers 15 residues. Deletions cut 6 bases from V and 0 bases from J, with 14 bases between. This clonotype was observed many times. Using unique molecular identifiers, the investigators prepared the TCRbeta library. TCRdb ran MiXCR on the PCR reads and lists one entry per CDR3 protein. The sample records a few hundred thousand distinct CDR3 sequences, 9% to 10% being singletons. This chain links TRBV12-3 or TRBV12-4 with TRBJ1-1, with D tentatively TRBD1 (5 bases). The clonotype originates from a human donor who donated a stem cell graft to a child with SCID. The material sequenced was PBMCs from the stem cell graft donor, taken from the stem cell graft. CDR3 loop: CASRSSQTVNTEAFF. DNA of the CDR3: TGTGCCAGCAGGAGTTCGCAGACAGTGAACACTGAAGCTTTCTTT.